One T cell receptor (beta chain) is described in this entry. Its antigen is not known. The data were produced by immunoSEQ multiplex PCR, yet TCRdb's version contains in-frame clones alone and is incomplete. This table holds approximately 180,000 clones, around nine tenths found once. This record belongs to a study of T cell responses to AZD1222 COVID-19 vaccine. Regarding the study as a whole: Donors in the cohort were predominantly white British and more often female, and clonal diversity was possibly underestimated. Spike-specific TCR breadth and depth were elevated following two AZD1222 doses.

With 3 bases clipped from V and 5 bases from J, the junction kept 6 bases outside the gene matches. This CDR3 has 14 amino acids. The germline V gene has CDR1 PRHDT and CDR2 FYEKMQ (reference sequence). V is TRBV13 and J is TRBJ2-5; 7 bases map to TRBD2. The material sequenced was peripheral blood, taken 28 days after the second dose of the MenACWY control vaccine. The clonotype was recovered from an adult who received the MenACWY meningococcal vaccine as a control. The CDR3 nucleotides read TGTGCCAGCAGCTTCGGACTAGACGGTGAGACCCAGTACTTC. It yields the protein CASSFGLDGETQYF.